This T cell receptor beta chain stems from a study of T cells after yellow fever vaccination. Study as a whole: Preparing low-cell-number fractions relied on SMART-Seq v4 Ultra Low Input. Overall study findings and caveats: Among primary-vaccination clones, most reappeared after the booster, at almost 98% for CD4 and 88% for CD8.

This clonotype was seen many times. Its antigen is unidentified. Germline CDR1 reads MDHEN; CDR2 reads SYDVKM. The CDR3 covers 15 residues. Trimming took 6 bases from V and 3 from J, leaving 16 bases between them. TCRdb re-called the 5' RACE reads with MiXCR, one entry per CDR3 protein. The sample includes roughly 65,000 distinct CDR3 sequences, around 6.2% of them seen just once. The chain carries TRBV28 and TRBJ2-3; D gene uncertain. Sequencing used CD4+ T cells sorted from PBMCs, obtained about 2 weeks after the first yellow fever vaccination. This TCR was recovered from a man aged 18 to 30 who received the YFV17D yellow fever vaccine. CDR3 coding DNA: TGTGCCAGCAGCCCTCTAATGGAGTCGACAGATACGCAGTATTTT. It codes for CASSPLMESTDTQYF. Using reference TRBV28 and TRBJ2-3 for the parts outside the CDR3, the full variable domain is DVKVTQSSRYLVKRTGEKVFLECVQDMDHENMFWYRQDPGLGLRLIYFSYDVKMKEKGDIPEGYSVSREKKERFSLILESASTNQTSMYLCASSPLMESTDTQYFGPGTRLTVL.